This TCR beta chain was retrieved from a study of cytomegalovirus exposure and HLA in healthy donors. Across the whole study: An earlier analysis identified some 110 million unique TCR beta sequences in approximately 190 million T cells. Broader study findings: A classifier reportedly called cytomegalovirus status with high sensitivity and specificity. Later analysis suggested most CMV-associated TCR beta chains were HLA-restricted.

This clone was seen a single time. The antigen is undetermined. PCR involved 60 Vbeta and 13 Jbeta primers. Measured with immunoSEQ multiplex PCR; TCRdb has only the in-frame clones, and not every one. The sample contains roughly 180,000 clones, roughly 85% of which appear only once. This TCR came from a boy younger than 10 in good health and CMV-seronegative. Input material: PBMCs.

CDR3 in amino acids: CAWSQRGGRQAFF. CDR3 coding DNA: TGTGCCTGGAGTCAACGGGGGGGGCGCCAAGCTTTCTTT. V is TRBV30 and J is TRBJ1-1; TRBD1 is a possible D gene (6 bases). V shed 2 bases and J shed 9 bases, with 16 bases lying between them. CDR3 length equals 13 residues. CDR1 is GTSNPN and CDR2 is SVGIG in the germline V gene (reference sequence).